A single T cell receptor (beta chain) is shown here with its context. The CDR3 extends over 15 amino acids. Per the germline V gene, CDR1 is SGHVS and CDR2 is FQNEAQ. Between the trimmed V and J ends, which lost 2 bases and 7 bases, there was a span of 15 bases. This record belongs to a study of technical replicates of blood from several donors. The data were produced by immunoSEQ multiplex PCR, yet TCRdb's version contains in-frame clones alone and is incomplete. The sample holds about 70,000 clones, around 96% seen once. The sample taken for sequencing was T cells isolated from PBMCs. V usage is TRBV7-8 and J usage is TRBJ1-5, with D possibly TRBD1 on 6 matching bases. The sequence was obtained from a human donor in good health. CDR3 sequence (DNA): TGTGCCAGCAGCTTAAGTACAGGGCGGGCCCAGCCCCAGCATTTT. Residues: CASSLSTGRAQPQHF.